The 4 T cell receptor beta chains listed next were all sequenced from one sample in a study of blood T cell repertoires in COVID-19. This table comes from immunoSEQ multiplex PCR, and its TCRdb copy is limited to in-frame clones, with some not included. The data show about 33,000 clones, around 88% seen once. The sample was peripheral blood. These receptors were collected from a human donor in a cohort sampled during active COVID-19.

CDR3 region: CASSGGSFADTQYF. DNA of the CDR3: TGTGCCAGCAGTGGCGGGAGTTTTGCAGATACGCAGTATTTT. This chain links TRBV6-2 or TRBV6-3 with TRBJ2-3; 7 nucleotides line up with TRBD2. There are 14 residues in the CDR3. The V and J ends lost 5 bases and 4 bases, in that order; junction bases with no gene match: 6. Germline V CDR1 and CDR2: MNHEY, SVGEGT.

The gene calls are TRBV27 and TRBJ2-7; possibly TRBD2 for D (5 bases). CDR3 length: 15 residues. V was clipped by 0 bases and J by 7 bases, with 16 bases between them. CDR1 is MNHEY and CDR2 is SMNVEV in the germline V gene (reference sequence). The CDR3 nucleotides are TGTGCCAGCAGTTTATCATTGGCGGGCCTGAAGGAGCAGTACTTC. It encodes CASSLSLAGLKEQYF.

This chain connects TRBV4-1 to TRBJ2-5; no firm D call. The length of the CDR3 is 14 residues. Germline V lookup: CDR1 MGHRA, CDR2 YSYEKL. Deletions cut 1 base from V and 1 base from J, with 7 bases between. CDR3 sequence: CASSQVDFQETQYF. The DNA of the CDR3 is TGCGCCAGCAGCCAAGTCGACTTCCAAGAGACCCAGTACTTC.

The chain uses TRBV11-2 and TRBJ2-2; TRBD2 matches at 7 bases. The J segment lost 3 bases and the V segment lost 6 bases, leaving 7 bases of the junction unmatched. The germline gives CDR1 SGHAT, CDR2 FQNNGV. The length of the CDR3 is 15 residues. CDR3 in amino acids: CASRLRGDYTGELFF. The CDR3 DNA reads TGTGCCAGCAGGCTCCGGGGGGATTACACCGGGGAGCTGTTTTTT.